The 25 T cell receptor beta chains below were found in one sample sequenced in a study of T cells after posttransplantation cyclophosphamide (dated by TCRdb to about 2016). Library preparation employed the immunoSEQ multiplex PCR assay. TCRdb took this table from immuneACCESS and kept in-frame rearrangements with V and J called. Such tables lack part of the clones; where checked against another copy, unresolved V genes explain under half of the gap, and the rest is unexplained. This sample lists about 8,000 clones; about 90% were detected once. The ten biggest clones cover 1.2% of the sample. The label giving this sample's treatment or condition can be read as: high-dose cyclophosphamide on days +3 and +4 as single-agent GVHD prophylaxis. For conditioning, the PTCy patients got busulfan and fludarabine, then a related or unrelated marrow graft, followed by cyclophosphamide on days +3 and +4. Sequences were derived from CD4+ T cells sorted from blood, sampled approximately 190 weeks after allogeneic stem cell transplant with posttransplant cyclophosphamide. These receptors were obtained from a female patient aged 45-60 years who received an allogeneic stem cell transplant from a related donor, was CMV-positive, and had no GVHD. Because of the transplant, the T cells may be the graft donor's rather than the patient's own.

This clone showed up just a few times. The chain joins TRBV5-1 to TRBJ1-5; D remains ambiguous. The CDR3 sequence is 15 residues long. In germline, CDR1 is SGHRS, CDR2 YFSETQ. The V end lost 0 bases, the J end lost 0 bases, and 7 bases lay between the germline ends. CDR3 sequence: CASSLGGTSNQPQHF. In nucleotides, the CDR3 is TGCGCCAGCAGCTTGGGCGGCACTAGCAATCAGCCCCAGCATTTT.

The chain links TRBV2 to TRBJ1-2; 7 nucleotides match TRBD1. The CDR3 loop spans 13 amino acids. Germline V gene data show CDR1 as SNHLY and CDR2 as FYNNEI. After removal of 7 bases from V and 7 bases from J, the junction contained 9 bases not matched to a gene. The CDR3 DNA is TGTGCCAGCATAGGCGACAGGGTAGGTGGCTACACCTTC. This translates into CASIGDRVGGYTF.

V is TRBV2 and J is TRBJ1-1; D unresolved. CDR3 length equals 13 residues. Trimming removed 5 bases from V and 1 base from J, with 8 bases in between. Germline V gene data show CDR1 as SNHLY and CDR2 as FYNNEI. Here the CDR3 reads CASSRDGNTEAFF. The CDR3, as DNA: TGTGCCAGCAGTCGGGATGGGAACACTGAAGCTTTCTTT.

This clone was recorded once. This chain links TRBV5-4 with TRBJ2-1; D might be TRBD2 (6 bases). Between the trimmed V and J ends, which lost 2 bases and 4 bases, there was a span of 13 bases. Germline CDR1 SGHNT, CDR2 YYREEE (reference sequence). The CDR3 runs to 15 residues. The CDR3 sequence: CASSFSSGTYNEQFF. In nucleotides, the CDR3 is TGTGCCAGCAGCTTTTCCTCAGGGACTTACAATGAGCAGTTCTTC.

V usage is TRBV19 and J usage is TRBJ2-3; a weak D match, TRBD2 (6 bases). Germline lookup yields CDR1 LNHDA and CDR2 SQIVND (reference sequence). The ends were cut back, 7 bases at V and 0 bases at J, with 17 bases in the middle. The CDR3 totals 16 residues. The DNA of the CDR3 is TGTGCCAGTACGGGAGCTCCCGTGGCTAGCACAGATACGCAGTATTTT. Translated, it gives CASTGAPVASTDTQYF.

In its sample, this clone was seen a few times. The chain has TRBV29-1 and TRBJ2-1, with D perhaps TRBD2 (5 bases). The V and J ends lost 3 bases and 2 bases respectively, with 17 bases between them. CDR1 is SQVTM and CDR2 is ANQGSEA in the germline V gene. This CDR3 spans 16 amino acids. The CDR3 sequence: CSVDPPSYRAYNEQFF. In DNA form, the CDR3 reads TGCAGCGTTGATCCCCCTAGCTACCGCGCCTACAATGAGCAGTTCTTC.

The V gene is TRBV7-3, the J gene TRBJ1-2; TRBD1 matches 10 bases. CDR3 length equals 16 residues. Germline trimming cut 5 bases from V and 8 bases from J; bases unmatched to any gene: 14. Germline CDR1 is SGHTA and CDR2 is FQGTGA. CDR3 nucleotide sequence: TGTGCCAGCAGCCCCCTTGGCGGACAGGGGGGGGGCGGCTACACCTTC. Amino acid sequence: CASSPLGGQGGGGYTF.

The chain recombines TRBV5-1 with TRBJ2-3; the D gene is possibly TRBD2 (6 bases). There are 15 residues in the CDR3. The germline V gene encodes CDR1 SGHRS and CDR2 YFSETQ. Trimming pared 5 bases from V and 1 base from J, leaving 14 bases between. CDR3 in amino acids: CASSLGLPGTDTQYF. The DNA for the CDR3 is TGCGCCAGCAGTTTAGGACTACCCGGCACAGATACGCAGTATTTT.

This clone was found a few times. The chain has TRBV5-5 and TRBJ1-5; 7 bases are shared with TRBD1. The trim removed 0 bases at V and 5 bases at J, leaving 11 bases unmatched. Germline V gene sequence: CDR1 SGHKS, CDR2 YYEKEE (reference sequence). The CDR3 length is 17 residues. The DNA for the CDR3 is TGTGCCAGCAGCTTGGGCCGGGACAGAGGGCCAGATCAGCCCCAGCATTTT. It is translated as CASSLGRDRGPDQPQHF.

The CDR3 sequence is CASSRDRYQPQHF. DNA for the CDR3: TGCGCCAGCAGTCGCGACAGGTATCAGCCCCAGCATTTT. The chain has TRBV10-1 and TRBJ1-5; D possibly corresponds to TRBD1 (6 bases). Germline-derived CDR1 and CDR2 are WNHNN and SYGVQD (reference sequence). The ends were cut back, 5 bases at V and 5 bases at J, with 10 bases in the middle. The CDR3 is 13 amino acids.

The gene calls are TRBV5-4 and TRBJ2-7, with a possible D match to TRBD2 (5 bases). Germline V gene lookup returns CDR1 SGHNT and CDR2 YYREEE (reference sequence). With 4 bases removed from V and 0 bases from J, the gap between germline ends came to 11 bases. The CDR3 is 14 amino acids. This CDR3 reads CASSPERYSYEQYF. For the CDR3, the DNA is TGTGCCAGCAGCCCCGAGCGGTACTCCTACGAGCAGTACTTC.

The chain combines TRBV9 with TRBJ1-4; 11 positions agree with TRBD1. CDR3 size: 14 residues. Germline loops: CDR1 SGDLS, CDR2 YYNGEE. Trimming cost V 3 bases and J 7 bases; bases outside gene matches: 2. The CDR3 sequence is CASSEGQGGEKLFF. The CDR3 bases are TGTGCCAGCAGCGAGGGACAGGGGGGTGAAAAACTGTTTTTT.

The rearrangement links TRBV7-3 to TRBJ2-7; 10 bases align to TRBD1. The trim removed 5 bases at V and 5 bases at J, leaving 3 bases unmatched. This CDR3 is 13 amino acids long. In germline, CDR1 is SGHTA, CDR2 FQGTGA. The CDR3 region has the DNA TGTGCCAGCAGCCAGACAGGGGGCAACGAGCAGTACTTC. Protein sequence: CASSQTGGNEQYF.

The gene calls are TRBV30 and TRBJ1-2; tentatively, D is TRBD1 (6 bases). Germline CDR1 is GTSNPN and CDR2 is SVGIG (reference sequence). Trimming removed 1 base from V and 5 bases from J, with 11 bases in between. This CDR3 has 13 amino acids. The CDR3 nucleotides read TGTGCCTGGAGTGCCGGGGGGCTATATGGCTACACCTTC. Its protein product is CAWSAGGLYGYTF.

This clone was recorded once. The V and J genes are TRBV4-3 and TRBJ2-7, with D perhaps matching TRBD2 (7 bases). This CDR3 has 16 residues. V lost 1 base and J lost 3, with 16 bases in between. Germline assignment: CDR1 LGHNA and CDR2 YSLEER. The CDR3 region is CASSQGGGRGNYEQYF. CDR3 DNA: TGCGCCAGCAGCCAAGGGGGAGGGAGGGGGAACTACGAGCAGTACTTC.

The chain combines TRBV15 with TRBJ2-2, with D possibly matching TRBD2 (7 bases). V was trimmed by 7 bases and J by 5 bases, leaving 14 bases between them. CDR1 is LNHNV and CDR2 is YYDKDF in the germline V gene (reference sequence). The CDR3 is 14 amino acids. The CDR3 nucleotides read TGTGCCACCATCCCCGGGGGGCGTACCGGGGAGCTGTTTTTT. Translating it yields CATIPGGRTGELFF.

This rearrangement joins TRBV15 to TRBJ1-5, with a weak D call TRBD1 (6 bases). This CDR3 comprises 16 residues. Germline CDR1 reads LNHNV; CDR2 reads YYDKDF (reference sequence). V was clipped by 3 bases and J by 0 bases, with 12 bases between them. The CDR3 DNA sequence: TGTGCCACCAGCAGCTCTGGGACATATAGCAATCAGCCCCAGCATTTT. This encodes CATSSSGTYSNQPQHF.

V usage is TRBV7-3 and J usage is TRBJ1-1; no clear D gene. The germline gives CDR1 SGHTA, CDR2 FQGTGA. Deletions cut 2 bases from V and 0 bases from J, with 4 bases between. The CDR3 has 13 amino acids. The DNA for the CDR3 is TGTGCCAGCAGCTTATCGGTGAACACTGAAGCTTTCTTT. It codes for CASSLSVNTEAFF. The full variable domain, in which reference TRBV7-3 and TRBJ1-1 provide the parts outside the CDR3, is GAGVSQTPSNKVTEKGKYVELRCDPISGHTALYWYRQSLGQGPEFLIYFQGTGAADDSGLPNDRFFAVRPEGSVSTLKIQRTERGDSAVYLCASSLSVNTEAFFGQGTRLTVV.

The chain is built from TRBV5-5 and TRBJ1-1; D uncertain. This CDR3 contains 13 residues. V was cut by 1 base and J by 5 bases, with 9 bases left in between. The germline gives CDR1 SGHKS, CDR2 YYEKEE (reference sequence). The CDR3 sequence: CASSLSSLTEAFF. The DNA for the CDR3 is TGTGCCAGCAGCTTGAGTTCACTGACTGAAGCTTTCTTT.

The chain joins TRBV27 to TRBJ2-4, with 9 bases matching TRBD1. CDR3 length: 18 amino acids. J was trimmed by 0 bases and V by 7 bases; bases with no gene match: 13. Germline loops: CDR1 MNHEY, CDR2 SMNVEV (reference sequence). The CDR3 is CASKPGQGDLLAKNIQYF. CDR3 nucleotides: TGTGCCAGCAAGCCGGGACAGGGAGATTTATTAGCCAAAAACATTCAGTACTTC.

J is TRBJ2-3 and V is TRBV21-1; the D call TRBD2 from the table was never checked on the DNA. TRBV21-1 counts as a pseudogene. The CDR3 covers 19 residues. The CDR3 sequence is CANPCWASGRLDSTDTQYF. The CDR3 DNA follows: TGTGCCAACCCATGTTGGGCTAGCGGGAGGCTAGATAGCACAGATACGCAGTATTTT.

The gene calls are TRBV19 and TRBJ1-1, with no clear D. This CDR3 region has 13 residues. The germline V and J ends were trimmed by 6 bases and 4 bases, with 12 bases remaining between them. The germline CDR1 and CDR2 sequences are LNHDA and SQIVND (reference sequence). The chain's CDR3 is CASSKRVSTEAFF. In DNA form, the CDR3 reads TGTGCCAGTAGCAAGCGAGTGAGCACTGAAGCTTTCTTT.

V gene TRBV11-1 combines with J gene TRBJ2-5, with 7 bases that match TRBD1. J gave up 3 bases and V 6 bases, and 7 bases lay outside the gene matches. Germline V CDR1 and CDR2: SGHAT, FQDESV (reference sequence). This CDR3 region has 14 residues. This CDR3 is CASSLTQGEETQYF. CDR3 sequence (DNA): TGTGCCAGCAGTTTAACTCAGGGGGAAGAGACCCAGTACTTC.

The genes are TRBV2 and TRBJ2-7; 8 positions match TRBD2. V lost 5 bases and J lost 5; bases outside the gene matches: 8. Germline CDR1 reads SNHLY; CDR2 reads FYNNEI. This CDR3 spans 14 amino acids. CDR3: CASSRAGEADEQYF. In DNA form, the CDR3 reads TGTGCCAGCAGTCGAGCGGGAGAGGCGGACGAGCAGTACTTC.

This chain connects TRBV2 to TRBJ2-7; 11 bases are a match to TRBD1. Germline V gene sequence: CDR1 SNHLY, CDR2 FYNNEI. This CDR3 is built from 17 residues. After removal of 4 bases from V and 4 bases from J, the junction contained 12 bases not matched to a gene. CDR3 protein: CASSGPDWGQGVYEQYF. CDR3 in DNA: TGTGCCAGCAGTGGACCCGACTGGGGACAGGGGGTGTACGAGCAGTACTTC.